The source of this TCR beta chain is a study of T cell responses to AZD1222 COVID-19 vaccine. The CDR3 is made up of 16 amino acids. Germline CDR1 SGHRS, CDR2 YFSETQ. V was clipped by 0 bases and J by 2 bases; unmatched bases: 2. A word on this clone: Its antigen is not identified.

General study points: The donor group comprised mostly white British people and more females; the analysis possibly underestimated clonal diversity. Repertoire sampling happened only post peak T cell response. Two AZD1222 administrations were followed by greater Spike-specific TCR breadth and depth.

Only in-frame clones appear in the TCRdb table, and some are missing; sequencing was by immunoSEQ multiplex PCR. The table has some 54,000 clones, 80% to 90% seen once. The sample here was peripheral blood, taken on day 0 of AZD1222 vaccination. V usage is TRBV5-1 and J usage is TRBJ2-1; 10 nucleotides line up with TRBD2. This TCR came from an adult in good health. CDR3 sequence: CASSLVAGGTYNEQFF. The DNA for the CDR3 is TGCGCCAGCAGCTTGGTAGCGGGAGGCACCTACAATGAGCAGTTCTTC. Full variable domain (missing parts from reference TRBV5-1 and TRBJ2-1): KAGVTQTPRYLIKTRGQQVTLSCSPISGHRSVSWYQQTPGQGLQFLFEYFSETQRNKGNFPGRFSGRQFSNSRSEMNVSTLELGDSALYLCASSLVAGGTYNEQFFGPGTRLTVL.